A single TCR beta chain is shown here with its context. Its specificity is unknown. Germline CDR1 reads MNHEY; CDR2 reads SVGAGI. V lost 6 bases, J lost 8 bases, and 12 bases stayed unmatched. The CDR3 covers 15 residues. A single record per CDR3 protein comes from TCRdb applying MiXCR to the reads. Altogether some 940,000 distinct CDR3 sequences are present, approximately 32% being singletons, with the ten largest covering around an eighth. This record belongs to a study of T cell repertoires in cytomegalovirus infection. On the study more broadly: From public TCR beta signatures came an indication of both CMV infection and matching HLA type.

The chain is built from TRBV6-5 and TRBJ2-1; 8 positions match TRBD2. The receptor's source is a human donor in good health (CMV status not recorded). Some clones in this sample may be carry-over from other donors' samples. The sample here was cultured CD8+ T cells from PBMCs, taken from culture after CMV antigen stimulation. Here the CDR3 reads CASSPLRGGQDEQFF. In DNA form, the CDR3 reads TGTGCCAGCAGCCCTCTTCGGGGGGGCCAGGATGAGCAGTTCTTC.